The TCR beta chain described here comes from a study of T-cell reconstitution after alpha-beta-depleted transplantation in children. V lost 2 bases and J lost 1; bases outside the gene matches: 0. This CDR3 region has 14 residues. Details on this clonotype: The antigen is not known.

Study outcomes and limitations: From newly produced T cells came most of the T-cell counts and diversity one year after transplant.

Molecular barcoding with unique molecular identifiers was used for the TCRbeta library. TCRdb analysed the PCR reads with MiXCR anew, one entry per CDR3 protein. The sample contains 45,000 to 60,000 distinct CDR3 sequences, around 56% of which appear only once. The chain links TRBV12-3 or TRBV12-4 to TRBJ1-1; the match to TRBD1 covers 8 bases. The specimen was peripheral blood, collected before TCRalphabeta/CD19-depleted stem cell transplant. This sequence originates from a boy under two years old with SCID, due to receive a stem cell transplant. The CDR3 is CASSLQGANTEAFF. For the CDR3, the DNA is TGTGCCAGCAGTTTACAGGGGGCGAACACTGAAGCTTTCTTT.